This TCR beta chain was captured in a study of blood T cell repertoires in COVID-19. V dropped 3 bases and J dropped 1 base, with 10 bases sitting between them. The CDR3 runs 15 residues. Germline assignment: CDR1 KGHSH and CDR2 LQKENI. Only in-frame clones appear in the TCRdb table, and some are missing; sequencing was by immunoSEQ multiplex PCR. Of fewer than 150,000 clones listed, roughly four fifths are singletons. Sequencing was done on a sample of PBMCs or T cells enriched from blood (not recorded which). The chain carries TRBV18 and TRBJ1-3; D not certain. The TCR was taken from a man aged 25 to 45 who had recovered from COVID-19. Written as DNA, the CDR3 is TGTGCCAGCTCACCCGGACTTGGGTCTGGAAACACCATATATTTT. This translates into CASSPGLGSGNTIYF.